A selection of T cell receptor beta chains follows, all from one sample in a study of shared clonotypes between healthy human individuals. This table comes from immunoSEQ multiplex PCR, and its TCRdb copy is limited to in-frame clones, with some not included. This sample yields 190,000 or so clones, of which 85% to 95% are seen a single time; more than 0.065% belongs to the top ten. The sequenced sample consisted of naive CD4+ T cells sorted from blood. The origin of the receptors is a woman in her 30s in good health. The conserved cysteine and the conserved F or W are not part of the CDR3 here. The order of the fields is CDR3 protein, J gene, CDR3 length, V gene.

CDR3 protein: AWTGVSGANVLT
J gene: TRBJ2-6
CDR3 length: 12
V gene: TRBV30

CDR3 protein: ASTPSGTGRLGYT
J gene: TRBJ1-2
CDR3 length: 13
V gene: TRBV28

CDR3 protein: ASTSDSSYEQY
J gene: TRBJ2-7
CDR3 length: 11
V gene: TRBV6-5

CDR3 protein: SAPRMEGYT
J gene: TRBJ1-2
CDR3 length: 9
V gene: TRBV20-1

CDR3 protein: ASSTTDNTQY
J gene: TRBJ2-3
CDR3 length: 10
V gene: TRBV28

CDR3 protein: ALRWDSRGGYT
J gene: TRBJ1-2
CDR3 length: 11
V gene: TRBV6-4

CDR3 protein: ASRDGYYEQY
J gene: TRBJ2-7
CDR3 length: 10
V gene: TRBV10-2

CDR3 protein: ASAGGAYEQY
J gene: TRBJ2-7
CDR3 length: 10
V gene: TRBV28

CDR3 protein: ASSRGTGVDQPQH
J gene: TRBJ1-5
CDR3 length: 13
V gene: TRBV6-6

CDR3 protein: ASSIHPSTDTQY
J gene: TRBJ2-3
CDR3 length: 12
V gene: TRBV27

CDR3 protein: ASSVSGWETQY
J gene: TRBJ2-5
CDR3 length: 11
V gene: TRBV27

CDR3 protein: ASSSAEGSGSLSYNEQF
J gene: TRBJ2-1
CDR3 length: 17
V gene: TRBV11-2

CDR3 protein: ASSPWSNTEAF
J gene: TRBJ1-1
CDR3 length: 11
V gene: TRBV6-6

CDR3 protein: ASSESGLGGMGYEQY
J gene: TRBJ2-7
CDR3 length: 15
V gene: TRBV10-1

CDR3 protein: ASSQDWRGSGQPQH
J gene: TRBJ1-5
CDR3 length: 14
V gene: TRBV4-1

CDR3 protein: ASSLEVIGEQF
J gene: TRBJ2-1
CDR3 length: 11
V gene: TRBV7-7

CDR3 protein: ASSLFGQSGGYNEQF
J gene: TRBJ2-1
CDR3 length: 15
V gene: TRBV5-1

CDR3 protein: ASSIAGSGSYEQY
J gene: TRBJ2-7
CDR3 length: 13
V gene: TRBV19

CDR3 protein: SVEGPSGTGYVQY
J gene: TRBJ2-7
CDR3 length: 13
V gene: TRBV29-1

CDR3 protein: ASSVGPDRDQLGYEQY
J gene: TRBJ2-7
CDR3 length: 16
V gene: TRBV9